A single sample gave rise to the 26 T cell receptor beta chains below, sequenced in a study of memory CD8 T cells in hepatitis C reinfection. This sample's time point: peak reinfection, 3 to 8 weeks after reinfection detection. TCR sequencing was done directly ex vivo on sorted cells, without expansion in vitro. Sequenced by immunoSEQ multiplex PCR; TCRdb stores in-frame clones only, minus some. Of more than 35,000 clones detected, approximately 90% appear once; the ten largest clones hold approximately 1.2%. Sequenced material: naive CD8+ T cells sorted from blood. The receptors come from a young man with hepatitis C virus infection.

The J gene is TRBJ2-3, the V gene TRBV5-4; the D is unclear. The ends were cut back, 4 bases at V and 6 bases at J, with 12 bases in the middle. The germline CDR1 and CDR2 sequences are SGHNT and YYREEE (reference sequence). The CDR3 contains 13 residues. CDR3 coding DNA: TGTGCCAGCAGCACGGTACTGGAGGATACGCAGTATTTT. It specifies CASSTVLEDTQYF.

The chain combines TRBV7-9 with TRBJ2-5; a weak D match, TRBD1 (6 bases). Germline CDR1 is SEHNR and CDR2 is FQNEAQ (reference sequence). V was clipped by 5 bases and J by 2 bases, with 15 bases between them. This CDR3 has 15 residues. The chain's CDR3 is CASSQPGQGQETQYF. Here the CDR3 DNA reads TGTGCCAGCAGCCAACCGGGACAAGGACAAGAGACCCAGTACTTC.

The chain combines TRBV6-6 with TRBJ2-5, with TRBD2 matching over 7 bases. The CDR3 is 14 amino acids. CDR1 is MNHNY, CDR2 SVGAGI, per germline (reference sequence). Germline trimming cut 11 bases from V and 1 base from J; bases unmatched to any gene: 10. This chain's CDR3 is CAVGWASGQETQYF. The CDR3 DNA reads TGTGCCGTTGGCTGGGCTAGCGGCCAAGAGACCCAGTACTTC.

This chain links TRBV6-5 with TRBJ2-1; a weak D match, TRBD1 (5 bases). Germline V lookup: CDR1 MNHEY, CDR2 SVGAGI. The V gene lost 2 bases and the J gene lost 8 bases, with 16 bases spanning the gap. CDR3 size: 15 residues. Here the CDR3 reads CASSYRVGVSDEQFF. CDR3 sequence (DNA): TGTGCCAGCAGTTACAGGGTAGGGGTGTCTGATGAGCAGTTCTTC.

The genes are TRBV11-2 and TRBJ1-2; 7 bases agree with TRBD1. Looked up from germline, CDR1 is SGHAT and CDR2 is FQNNGV. V lost 5 bases and J lost 3; bases outside the gene matches: 15. The CDR3 loop spans 17 amino acids. CDR3 sequence reads: CASSHGASGGLDYGYTF. The CDR3 coding sequence is TGTGCCAGCAGCCACGGGGCATCAGGGGGATTGGACTATGGCTACACCTTC.

The chain recombines TRBV5-1 with TRBJ2-3; 9 bases agree with TRBD2. Germline trimming cut 4 bases from V and 2 bases from J; bases unmatched to any gene: 8. Germline V gene data show CDR1 as SGHRS and CDR2 as YFSETQ. CDR3 length: 16 residues. The CDR3 region has the DNA TGCGCCAGCAGCGGGGCAGCGGGGGGAATCACAGATACGCAGTATTTT. This translates into CASSGAAGGITDTQYF. Supplemented by reference TRBV5-1 and TRBJ2-3, the full variable domain reads KAGVTQTPRYLIKTRGQQVTLSCSPISGHRSVSWYQQTPGQGLQFLFEYFSETQRNKGNFPGRFSGRQFSNSRSEMNVSTLELGDSALYLCASSGAAGGITDTQYFGPGTRLTVL.

CDR3 bases: TGCAGCGTTGAAGGAGCCGGGGAGCTGTTTTTT. Translation gives CSVEGAGELFF. The chain joins TRBV29-1 to TRBJ2-2, with D uncertain. CDR3 length equals 11 residues. The V gene's germline CDR1 is SQVTM and CDR2 ANQGSEA. V was shortened by 1 base and J by 6 bases, with 3 bases between the two germline ends.

This chain joins TRBV27 and TRBJ2-1; 9 positions agree with TRBD1. J lost 0 bases, V lost 6 bases, and 9 bases had no gene match. There are 17 residues in the CDR3. Germline V lookup: CDR1 MNHEY, CDR2 SMNVEV (reference sequence). CDR3 nucleotides: TGTGCCAGCAGCCTCGTCGCGGGACAGGGCTCCTACAATGAGCAGTTCTTC. It translates to CASSLVAGQGSYNEQFF.

V and J are TRBV7-9 and TRBJ1-4; weak D call: TRBD1 (6 bases). This CDR3 is built from 16 residues. V was trimmed by 5 bases and J by 4 bases, leaving 17 bases between them. The germline CDR1 and CDR2 sequences are SEHNR and FQNEAQ (reference sequence). Here the CDR3 DNA reads TGTGCCAGCAGCCCCGCTCCGGGACATCTTAATGAAAAACTGTTTTTT. It specifies CASSPAPGHLNEKLFF.

This clone was observed a single time. Relative to the germline gene, one junction end is altered; a read error may explain this. The genes are TRBV29-1 and TRBJ2-7; 9 nucleotides agree with TRBD1. Germline CDR1 reads SQVTM; CDR2 reads ANQGSEA. The CDR3 is 15 residues long. CDR3 residues: CSVEDPTGGSYKQYF. The CDR3 DNA is TGCAGCGTTGAAGACCCTACAGGGGGCTCCTACAAGCAGTACTTC.

The CDR3 region is CASSFSDRPTYEQYV. DNA for the CDR3: TGTGCCAGCAGCTTCTCAGACAGGCCTACCTACGAGCAGTACGTC. The V and J genes are TRBV5-4 and TRBJ2-7, with D possibly matching TRBD1 (6 bases). V shed 2 bases and J shed 2 bases, with 14 bases lying between them. The germline V gene has CDR1 SGHNT and CDR2 YYREEE (reference sequence). The CDR3 is 15 residues long.

This chain uses TRBV28 with TRBJ2-6, with D perhaps matching TRBD1 (6 bases). In germline, CDR1 is MDHEN, CDR2 SYDVKM. The CDR3 sequence is 15 residues long. Trimming took off 6 bases at V and 4 bases at J, with 13 bases between the two ends. The CDR3 bases are TGTGCCAGCAGCTCTACAGGGATAGGGGCCAACGTCCTGACTTTC. Its protein is CASSSTGIGANVLTF.

The V call is TRBV2, the J call TRBJ2-3; TRBD1 matches 8 bases. The junction had 3 bases not matched to a gene; V was cut back by 3 bases and J by 1 base. This CDR3 has 15 residues. CDR1 SNHLY and CDR2 FYNNEI come from the germline V gene. CDR3 in DNA: TGTGCCAGCAGTGACCCGGGACAGGGCACAGATACGCAGTATTTT. Its protein product is CASSDPGQGTDTQYF.

This sequence joins TRBV6-1 and TRBJ2-7, with a possible D match to TRBD1 (6 bases). Trimming left V 4 bases short and J 3 bases short, with 7 bases between. CDR1 and CDR2 (germline): MNHNS, SASEGT. This CDR3 contains 12 residues. The CDR3 DNA is TGTGCCAGCAGTGGGGACAACTACGAGCAGTACGTC. Amino acids: CASSGDNYEQYV.

This chain joins TRBV7-8 and TRBJ2-3; 10 bases map to TRBD1. CDR3 size: 14 residues. The germline V gene has CDR1 SGHVS and CDR2 FQNEAQ. Trimming cost V 5 bases and J 6 bases; bases outside gene matches: 5. CDR3 DNA sequence: TGTGCCAGCAGCCGACAGGGGGCCTCGGATACGCAGTATTTT. This encodes CASSRQGASDTQYF.

This chain uses TRBV5-1 with TRBJ2-7, with TRBD1 identical over 8 bases. CDR3 length: 14 residues. Germline CDR1 is SGHRS and CDR2 is YFSETQ. The trim removed 0 bases at V and 7 bases at J, leaving 6 bases unmatched. The CDR3 reads CASSLVTGAREQYF. The CDR3 nucleotides are TGCGCCAGCAGCTTGGTGACAGGGGCCAGGGAGCAGTACTTC.

The chain recombines TRBV29-1 with TRBJ2-7; D is possibly TRBD2 (5 bases). V lost 1 base, J lost 6 bases, and 10 bases lay in between. Germline V gene data show CDR1 as SQVTM and CDR2 as ANQGSEA. The CDR3 sequence is 12 residues long. CDR3 DNA: TGCAGCGTTGAAGCCGGCGGGCCCGAGCAGTACTTC. Protein sequence: CSVEAGGPEQYF.

The chain is built from TRBV2 and TRBJ2-1; TRBD2 matches at 12 bases. V lost 8 bases, J lost 8 bases, and 10 bases stayed unmatched. The germline CDR1 and CDR2 sequences are SNHLY and FYNNEI. The CDR3 covers 15 residues. The CDR3 here is CASSSGRAFGDEQFF. The DNA for the CDR3 is TGTGCCAGCTCTAGCGGGAGGGCCTTTGGCGATGAGCAGTTCTTC.

The chain employs TRBV27 and TRBJ2-3, with 10 bases aligning to TRBD2. The CDR3 spans 15 residues. J gave up 5 bases and V 4 bases, and 6 bases lay outside the gene matches. Germline-derived CDR1 and CDR2 are MNHEY and SMNVEV (reference sequence). The CDR3 DNA reads as TGTGCCAGCAGTTGGCTAGCGGGGGAGGGAGATACGCAGTATTTT. Its translation: CASSWLAGEGDTQYF.

The table lists this clone with a count of one. This chain links TRBV11-2 with TRBJ1-1, with D possibly being TRBD1 (5 bases). V was cut by 3 bases and J by 7 bases, with 9 bases left in between. The CDR3 loop spans 12 amino acids. Germline assignment: CDR1 SGHAT and CDR2 FQNNGV. The CDR3 sequence: CASSFGGVEAFF. CDR3 DNA: TGTGCCAGCAGCTTCGGGGGTGTTGAAGCTTTCTTT.

The V gene is TRBV28, the J gene TRBJ2-7, with 12 bases that match TRBD2. Germline V lookup: CDR1 MDHEN, CDR2 SYDVKM. The CDR3 totals 15 residues. V dropped 5 bases and J dropped 3; count of bases not matched to a gene: 5. DNA of the CDR3: TGTGCCAGCAGTCTACTAGCGGGAGGATACTACGAGCAGTACTTC. Protein: CASSLLAGGYYEQYF.

The chain carries TRBV7-9 and TRBJ2-2; D may be TRBD1 (6 bases). The V end lost 5 bases, the J end lost 6 bases, and 10 bases lay between the germline ends. The CDR3 has 13 residues. Germline V gene sequence: CDR1 SEHNR, CDR2 FQNEAQ (reference sequence). The CDR3 is CASSKQGAGELFF. Here the CDR3 DNA reads TGTGCCAGCAGCAAACAGGGCGCCGGGGAGCTGTTTTTT.

The chain combines TRBV5-3 with TRBJ2-1, with TRBD1 matching over 9 bases. TRBV5-3 is assigned to the ORF class and has an uncertain function. The ends lost 4 bases at V and 7 bases at J; junction bases unmatched: 6. The CDR3 contains 14 residues. CDR3 coding DNA: TGTGCCAGAAGCCGGGACAGGGAGGATAATGAGCAGTTCTTC. Its protein product is CARSRDREDNEQFF.

The gene calls are TRBV28 and TRBJ2-2; D gene uncertain. The germline V gene has CDR1 MDHEN and CDR2 SYDVKM. This CDR3 is built from 12 residues. V was pared by 5 bases and J by 6 bases, with 7 bases between. The CDR3 sequence: CASSPFPGELFF. In DNA, the CDR3 is TGTGCCAGCAGTCCCTTCCCCGGGGAGCTGTTTTTT.

V and J are TRBV5-6 and TRBJ1-5; TRBD1 agrees at 8 bases. The germline CDR1 and CDR2 sequences are SGHDT and YYEEEE. The trim removed 2 bases at V and 3 bases at J, leaving 10 bases unmatched. The CDR3 extends over 17 amino acids. In DNA form, the CDR3 reads TGTGCCAGCAGCTTCCTATCTCCGACAGGGGACAATCAGCCCCAGCATTTT. Its translation is CASSFLSPTGDNQPQHF.

The rearrangement joins TRBV7-9 to TRBJ1-1; D is uncertain. V was trimmed by 7 bases and J by 2 bases, leaving 17 bases between them. Looked up from germline, CDR1 is SEHNR and CDR2 is FQNEAQ (reference sequence). The CDR3 spans 15 residues. The CDR3 loop reads CASTSTTHANTEAFF. The CDR3 DNA reads TGTGCCAGCACCTCGACTACCCACGCTAACACTGAAGCTTTCTTT. Based on the CDR3 plus reference TRBV7-9 and TRBJ1-1, the full variable domain is DTGVSQNPRHKITKRGQNVTFRCDPISEHNRLYWYRQTLGQGPEFLTYFQNEAQLEKSRLLSDRFSAERPKGSFSTLEIQRTEQGDSAMYLCASTSTTHANTEAFFGQGTRLTVV.